Listed below are T cell receptor beta chains from one sample, sequenced in a study of blood T cell repertoires in COVID-19. The data were produced by immunoSEQ multiplex PCR, yet TCRdb's version contains in-frame clones alone and is incomplete. The table records approximately 30,000 clones, less than 85% of them present only once. The material sequenced was peripheral blood. Source of these receptors: a human donor with acute or convalescent COVID-19. The donor label of this sample is uncertain. The CDR3 runs from the conserved cysteine through the conserved F or W. The order of the fields is V gene, D gene, J gene, clone size, CDR3 protein, CDR3 DNA. D genes are given only for firm matches. Only part of the rows carry a size: once, few, many, or a class if the clone is expanded.

V gene: TRBV5-4; D gene: NA; J gene: TRBJ1-6; clone size: once; CDR3 protein: CASSLLGQLNSPLHF; CDR3 DNA: TGTGCCAGCAGCTTGCTCGGACAGCTCAATTCACCCCTCCACTTT
V gene: TRBV11-2; D gene: NA; J gene: TRBJ2-1; clone size: NA; CDR3 protein: CASSLYGSSYNEQFF; CDR3 DNA: TGTGCCAGCAGCTTATACGGGAGCTCCTACAATGAGCAGTTCTTC
V gene: TRBV5-1; D gene: TRBD1; J gene: TRBJ1-1; clone size: NA; CDR3 protein: CASKGQGATDSNTEAFF; CDR3 DNA: TGCGCCAGCAAGGGACAGGGGGCGACAGATTCGAACACTGAAGCTTTCTTT
V gene: TRBV24-1; D gene: NA; J gene: TRBJ2-1; clone size: NA; CDR3 protein: CATSGHTGTYNEQFF; CDR3 DNA: TGTGCCACCAGTGGCCATACCGGGACTTACAATGAGCAGTTCTTC
V gene: TRBV28; D gene: NA; J gene: TRBJ1-2; clone size: NA; CDR3 protein: CASRLGLSYGYTF; CDR3 DNA: TGTGCCAGCAGGTTGGGGCTGTCCTATGGCTACACCTTC
V gene: TRBV7-8; D gene: NA; J gene: TRBJ2-7; clone size: NA; CDR3 protein: CASSFQGALFDAYEQYF; CDR3 DNA: TGTGCCAGCAGCTTCCAAGGGGCACTTTTTGACGCCTACGAGCAGTACTTC
V gene: TRBV25-1; D gene: NA; J gene: TRBJ2-2; clone size: few; CDR3 protein: CASSDPSPGELFF; CDR3 DNA: TGTGCCAGCAGTGACCCTAGCCCCGGGGAGCTGTTTTTT
V gene: TRBV18; D gene: TRBD1; J gene: TRBJ1-3; clone size: NA; CDR3 protein: CASSPGTGRSGNTIYF; CDR3 DNA: TGTGCCAGCTCACCCGGGACAGGGCGCTCTGGAAACACCATATATTTT
V gene: TRBV11-3; D gene: NA; J gene: TRBJ1-1; clone size: NA; CDR3 protein: CASSLGGNTEAFF; CDR3 DNA: TGTGCCAGCAGCTTAGGGGGCAACACTGAAGCTTTCTTT
V gene: TRBV27; D gene: NA; J gene: TRBJ1-6; clone size: NA; CDR3 protein: CATLPLPKSDSPLHF; CDR3 DNA: TGTGCCACCCTACCCCTGCCCAAGTCCGATTCACCCCTCCACTTT
V gene: TRBV2; D gene: TRBD1; J gene: TRBJ1-2; clone size: NA; CDR3 protein: CASHPGQAYYGYTF; CDR3 DNA: TGTGCCAGTCACCCGGGACAGGCATACTATGGCTACACCTTC
V gene: TRBV27; D gene: NA; J gene: TRBJ1-5; clone size: NA; CDR3 protein: CASSLGTSLNQPQHF; CDR3 DNA: TGTGCCAGCAGTTTAGGGACATCACTTAATCAGCCCCAGCATTTT
V gene: TRBV6-1; D gene: TRBD1; J gene: TRBJ1-6; clone size: NA; CDR3 protein: CASSEVGGQGASSPLHF; CDR3 DNA: TGTGCCAGCAGTGAGGTCGGGGGACAGGGGGCTTCGTCACCCCTCCACTTT
V gene: TRBV6-6; D gene: NA; J gene: TRBJ1-6; clone size: NA; CDR3 protein: CASSYSYSGDSPLHF; CDR3 DNA: TGTGCCAGCAGTTACTCGTATTCCGGGGATTCACCCCTCCACTTT
V gene: TRBV24-1; D gene: TRBD1; J gene: TRBJ2-1; clone size: NA; CDR3 protein: CATSEQGQGFYNEQFF; CDR3 DNA: TGTGCCACCAGTGAACAGGGACAGGGTTTTTACAATGAGCAGTTCTTC
V gene: TRBV28; D gene: NA; J gene: TRBJ2-7; clone size: once; CDR3 protein: CASSALGRVSYEQYF; CDR3 DNA: TGTGCCAGCTCTGCCCTGGGCAGGGTCTCCTACGAGCAGTACTTC
V gene: TRBV5-4; D gene: TRBD1; J gene: TRBJ2-2; clone size: NA; CDR3 protein: CASSLGQGISNTGELFF; CDR3 DNA: TGTGCCAGCAGCTTGGGACAGGGCATTTCGAACACCGGGGAGCTGTTTTTT
V gene: TRBV3-1/TRBV3-2; D gene: TRBD1; J gene: TRBJ1-4; clone size: NA; CDR3 protein: CASSQGVGTGISEKLFF; CDR3 DNA: TGTGCCAGCAGCCAAGGGGTGGGGACAGGGATAAGCGAAAAACTGTTTTTT
V gene: TRBV12-5; D gene: NA; J gene: TRBJ1-3; clone size: NA; CDR3 protein: CASGLAMGEANTIYF; CDR3 DNA: TGTGCTAGTGGTTTGGCCATGGGGGAGGCAAACACCATATATTTT
V gene: TRBV6-5; D gene: NA; J gene: TRBJ1-2; clone size: NA; CDR3 protein: CASKTGDNYGYTF; CDR3 DNA: TGTGCCAGCAAAACAGGCGACAACTATGGCTACACCTTC
V gene: TRBV27; D gene: NA; J gene: TRBJ2-2; clone size: NA; CDR3 protein: CASSLGDGELFF; CDR3 DNA: TGTGCCAGCAGTTTAGGAGATGGGGAGCTGTTTTTT
V gene: TRBV6-5; D gene: NA; J gene: TRBJ1-4; clone size: few; CDR3 protein: CAIFDRHNEKLFF; CDR3 DNA: TGTGCCATCTTCGACAGGCATAATGAAAAACTGTTTTTT
V gene: TRBV5-6; D gene: NA; J gene: TRBJ1-6; clone size: NA; CDR3 protein: CASSTTGTGDSPLHF; CDR3 DNA: TGTGCCAGCAGCACTACCGGGACGGGGGATTCACCCCTCCACTTT
V gene: TRBV11-3; D gene: TRBD2; J gene: TRBJ2-7; clone size: few; CDR3 protein: CASSGGTSGIYEQYF; CDR3 DNA: TGTGCCAGCAGCGGGGGGACTAGCGGGATTTACGAGCAGTACTTC
V gene: TRBV29-1; D gene: TRBD1; J gene: TRBJ1-2; clone size: few; CDR3 protein: CSVGQGDGYTF; CDR3 DNA: TGCAGCGTTGGCCAGGGGGATGGCTACACCTTC
V gene: TRBV19; D gene: TRBD1; J gene: TRBJ1-1; clone size: NA; CDR3 protein: CASSIPGTEVPEAFF; CDR3 DNA: TGTGCCAGTAGTATCCCTGGGACAGAAGTCCCTGAAGCTTTCTTT
V gene: TRBV11-3; D gene: TRBD2; J gene: TRBJ2-3; clone size: NA; CDR3 protein: CASSPWGGRTDTQYF; CDR3 DNA: TGTGCCAGCAGTCCGTGGGGGGGTCGCACAGATACGCAGTATTTT
V gene: TRBV5-5; D gene: TRBD1; J gene: TRBJ1-2; clone size: NA; CDR3 protein: CASSLGRPTGVGYTF; CDR3 DNA: TGTGCCAGCAGCTTGGGTCGGCCGACAGGGGTCGGCTACACCTTC
V gene: TRBV10-3; D gene: NA; J gene: TRBJ1-2; clone size: NA; CDR3 protein: CAISENTGIYGYTF; CDR3 DNA: TGTGCCATCAGTGAGAATACAGGGATCTATGGCTACACCTTC
V gene: TRBV3-1/TRBV3-2; D gene: NA; J gene: TRBJ2-2; clone size: NA; CDR3 protein: CASSRQLNTGELFF; CDR3 DNA: TGTGCCAGCAGTCGACAGCTAAACACCGGGGAGCTGTTTTTT
V gene: TRBV5-6; D gene: NA; J gene: TRBJ2-1; clone size: few; CDR3 protein: CASSLDIYNEQFF; CDR3 DNA: TGTGCCAGCAGCTTGGACATATACAATGAGCAGTTCTTC
V gene: TRBV9; D gene: NA; J gene: TRBJ1-1; clone size: NA; CDR3 protein: CACSRAPNTEAFF; CDR3 DNA: TGTGCCTGCTCGCGGGCCCCCAACACTGAAGCTTTCTTT
V gene: TRBV19; D gene: NA; J gene: TRBJ2-7; clone size: NA; CDR3 protein: CASSMLGATAPYEQYF; CDR3 DNA: TGTGCCAGTAGTATGCTAGGGGCTACAGCACCCTACGAGCAGTACTTC
V gene: TRBV6-2/TRBV6-3; D gene: TRBD1; J gene: TRBJ2-2; clone size: NA; CDR3 protein: CASSLGTVNTGELFF; CDR3 DNA: TGTGCCAGCAGCCTCGGGACAGTGAACACCGGGGAGCTGTTTTTT
V gene: TRBV27; D gene: NA; J gene: TRBJ1-2; clone size: few; CDR3 protein: CASSLNRQAYGYTF; CDR3 DNA: TGTGCCAGCAGTTTAAATCGGCAGGCCTATGGCTACACCTTC